This entry describes one T cell receptor beta chain. Its antigen is undetermined. CDR3 size: 15 residues. Germline V gives CDR1 MDHEN, CDR2 SYDVKM. Germline trimming cut 2 bases from V and 3 bases from J; bases unmatched to any gene: 1. Clones were sequenced by immunoSEQ multiplex PCR, and TCRdb holds only the in-frame ones, with some missing. The sample includes about 96,000 clones, 93% of them seen just once. The source of the sample is a study of PD-1 blockade in classical Hodgkin lymphoma. The wider study: With a 2-week interval, patients received intravenous nivolumab at 3 mg/kg. The study, taken as a whole, reports: Newly diagnosed patients were reported to start with lower TCR diversity than healthy donors. By C4D1 there was a significant rise in CD4+ TCR diversity but not in CD8+ TCR diversity.

The time point was: cycle 4 day 1 (C4D1), after 5 to 7 weeks of nivolumab. Patients all relapsed after autologous stem cell transplantation, and there was variation in brentuximab vedotin exposure. Reported best responses ranged across complete response, partial response or progressive disease. This receptor was taken from a human donor with classical Hodgkin lymphoma. This rearrangement joins TRBV28 to TRBJ1-4, with 9 bases matching TRBD1. This specimen consisted of peripheral blood mononuclear cells (PBMCs), obtained before the fourth cycle of nivolumab. The CDR3 sequence: CASSLGDRANEKLFF. DNA of the CDR3: TGTGCCAGCAGTTTAGGGGACAGGGCTAATGAAAAACTGTTTTTT.